A single sample gave rise to the 21 T cell receptor beta chains below, sequenced in a study of control samples from healthy donors and cancer patients. Some clones are missing from TCRdb's copy, which holds only in-frame ones; the method was immunoSEQ multiplex PCR. The repertoire holds about 140,000 clones, with about nine tenths as singletons. Sequencing was done on a sample of blood. Receptors were obtained from a man in his thirties or forties in good health.

The J gene is TRBJ2-3, the V gene TRBV24-1; TRBD1 is a possible D gene (5 bases). Germline values: CDR1 KGHDR, CDR2 SFDVKD. V dropped 3 bases and J dropped 0 bases, with 6 bases sitting between them. This CDR3 is built from 14 residues. The CDR3 spells CATSDRQSTDTQYF. CDR3 DNA: TGTGCCACCAGTGATAGACAGAGCACAGATACGCAGTATTTT.

The chain carries TRBV30 and TRBJ2-3; 10 bases map to TRBD2. This CDR3 region has 15 residues. The germline V gene encodes CDR1 GTSNPN and CDR2 SVGIG (reference sequence). Losses at the gene ends were 6 bases for V and 0 bases for J; bases not matched to a gene: 6. In nucleotides, the CDR3 is TGTGCCTGCCCTAGCGGGAGCGTTAGCACAGATACGCAGTATTTT. It translates to CACPSGSVSTDTQYF.

This chain joins TRBV23-1 and TRBJ2-2; no clear D gene. TRBV23-1 is reported as an ORF; its role is uncertain. The CDR3 runs 13 residues. Trimming left V 4 bases short and J 4 bases short, with 7 bases between. CDR3 loop: CASSPPSTGELFF. CDR3 coding DNA: TGCGCCAGCAGTCCCCCGAGCACCGGGGAGCTGTTTTTT.

V gene TRBV18 combines with J gene TRBJ2-7, with 8 nucleotides matching TRBD1. V gave up 2 bases and J gave up 5 bases; unmatched junction bases: 5. The CDR3 runs to 14 residues. Germline V lookup: CDR1 KGHSH, CDR2 LQKENI. As DNA, the CDR3 is TGTGCCAGCTCACCAGCGACAGGGGTCAACGAGCAGTACTTC. This translates into CASSPATGVNEQYF.

The rearrangement joins TRBV5-1 to TRBJ1-6; tentatively, D is TRBD1 (5 bases). Trimming stripped 0 bases from V and 8 bases from J, with 9 bases between. The CDR3 contains 14 residues. CDR1 is SGHRS and CDR2 is YFSETQ in the germline V gene. The CDR3 loop is CASSLVGRDSPLHF. Here the CDR3 DNA reads TGCGCCAGCAGCTTGGTGGGCAGGGATTCACCCCTCCACTTT.

The chain combines TRBV2 with TRBJ2-7; tentatively, D is TRBD2 (6 bases). V was clipped by 8 bases and J by 5 bases, with 16 bases between them. Germline V gene sequence: CDR1 SNHLY, CDR2 FYNNEI. CDR3 size: 13 residues. The CDR3 reads CASLEEGWDEQYF. CDR3 in DNA: TGTGCCAGCCTCGAGGAGGGATGGGACGAGCAGTACTTC.

The CDR3 loop is CASSFVGTSGYNEQFF. The CDR3 bases are TGTGCCAGCAGCTTTGTAGGGACTAGCGGTTACAATGAGCAGTTCTTC. The V gene is TRBV7-2, the J gene TRBJ2-1; 11 nucleotides match TRBD2. CDR1 SGHTA and CDR2 FQGNSA come from the germline V gene. Unmatched junction bases numbered 5, after V lost 3 bases and J lost 4 bases. This CDR3 region has 16 residues.

The chain recombines TRBV4-1 with TRBJ1-5, with D maybe TRBD1 (5 bases). Trimming pared 4 bases from V and 0 bases from J, leaving 10 bases between. Germline assignment: CDR1 MGHRA and CDR2 YSYEKL. This CDR3 is built from 15 residues. CDR3 DNA sequence: TGCGCCAGCAGCCTAAGAGGGGCTAGCAATCAGCCCCAGCATTTT. It specifies CASSLRGASNQPQHF.

CDR3 sequence reads: CATSAGWPQETQYF. The CDR3 DNA follows: TGTGCCACCAGTGCTGGTTGGCCCCAAGAGACCCAGTACTTC. The chain carries TRBV24-1 and TRBJ2-5; the D is unclear. Trimming pared 5 bases from V and 1 base from J, leaving 10 bases between. There are 14 residues in the CDR3. CDR1 and CDR2 (germline): KGHDR, SFDVKD.

V usage is TRBV4-1 and J usage is TRBJ2-5, with TRBD2 as a possible D gene (5 bases). The CDR3 loop spans 12 amino acids. The germline V gene has CDR1 MGHRA and CDR2 YSYEKL. V lost 4 bases to trimming and J lost 5 bases, with 8 bases between them. DNA of the CDR3: TGCGCCAGCAGCCCGCCGGGGGAGACCCAGTACTTC. It is translated as CASSPPGETQYF.

This chain uses TRBV5-1 with TRBJ2-3; D gene ambiguous. The germline CDR1 and CDR2 sequences are SGHRS and YFSETQ. Deletions cut 2 bases from V and 2 bases from J, with 3 bases between. This CDR3 is 12 amino acids long. CDR3 nucleotide sequence: TGCGCCAGCAGCTTTAACACAGATACGCAGTATTTT. Protein: CASSFNTDTQYF.

About this clone itself: Different DNA sequences within this sample yield the same CDR3. The rearrangement uses TRBV6-4 and TRBJ2-3, with TRBD2 identical over 10 bases. Trimming at V came to 3 bases and at J to 3 bases, leaving 0 bases not matched to a gene. Per the germline V gene, CDR1 is MRHNA and CDR2 is SNTAGT. The CDR3 is made up of 14 amino acids. The CDR3: CASSEAGGTDTQYF. The CDR3 DNA reads as TGTGCCAGCAGTGAAGCGGGAGGGACAGATACGCAGTATTTT.

J is TRBJ1-4 and V is TRBV7-9; possible D gene TRBD1, 6 bases. The V gene's germline CDR1 is SEHNR and CDR2 FQNEAQ (reference sequence). This CDR3 region has 16 residues. The V end was cut by 1 base, the J end by 8 bases, with 17 bases between. The CDR3 nucleotides read TGTGCCAGCAGCTTAGGGTCGGCAGGGGTAGGCGAAAAACTGTTTTTT. It yields the protein CASSLGSAGVGEKLFF.

The V call is TRBV19, the J call TRBJ1-5; TRBD1 is a possible D gene (5 bases). V dropped 6 bases and J dropped 2 bases, with 14 bases sitting between them. The CDR3 consists of 15 residues. Germline CDR1 LNHDA, CDR2 SQIVND (reference sequence). This CDR3 is CASSAPGRGNQPQHF. The CDR3, as DNA: TGTGCCAGTAGCGCGCCGGGGCGCGGCAATCAGCCCCAGCATTTT.

The V call is TRBV9, the J call TRBJ1-4, with a possible D match to TRBD1 (6 bases). Trimming pared 4 bases from V and 7 bases from J, leaving 17 bases between. The V gene's germline CDR1 is SGDLS and CDR2 YYNGEE. The CDR3 contains 15 residues. Here the CDR3 DNA reads TGTGCCAGCAGCCCCCCGGGGGCAGGGGCTGAAAAACTGTTTTTT. This codes for CASSPPGAGAEKLFF.

V is TRBV15 and J is TRBJ2-1; 9 bases are shared with TRBD2. V shed 3 bases, J shed 5 bases, and the junction held 5 bases outside the gene matches. Per germline, CDR1 LNHNV and CDR2 YYDKDF (reference sequence). The CDR3 contains 15 residues. This CDR3 reads CATSSPGLAHNEQFF. The CDR3, as DNA: TGTGCCACCAGCAGCCCGGGACTAGCTCACAATGAGCAGTTCTTC.

In the case of this clone: At one boundary the junction diverges from the germline segment, which might be a read error. The chain couples TRBV14 to TRBJ1-1; D ambiguous. Germline assignment: CDR1 SGHDN and CDR2 FVKESK. The CDR3 is made up of 14 amino acids. This CDR3 is CASSQDRNLPRQLF. CDR3 nucleotide sequence: TGTGCCAGCAGCCAAGATAGGAACCTTCCCCGGCAGCTTTTT.

The chain joins TRBV20-1 to TRBJ2-3; unclear D gene. V lost 2 bases and J lost 2, with 2 bases in between. CDR3 length: 11 amino acids. In germline, CDR1 is DFQATT, CDR2 SNEGSKA (reference sequence). The CDR3 region is CSARLTDTQYF. In DNA, the CDR3 is TGCAGTGCTAGACTCACAGATACGCAGTATTTT.

Written as DNA, the CDR3 is TGCGCCAGCAGCCAAGATTTGGAGACAGGGGGTCCCTACGAGCAGTACTTC. Residues: CASSQDLETGGPYEQYF. The V gene is TRBV4-3, the J gene TRBJ2-7, with 9 bases aligning to TRBD1. Trimming at V came to 0 bases and at J to 2 bases, leaving 8 bases not matched to a gene. This CDR3 contains 17 residues. Germline V CDR1 and CDR2: LGHNA, YSLEER.

V is TRBV7-9 and J is TRBJ2-7; D is possibly TRBD1 (6 bases). The CDR3 is made up of 16 amino acids. The V end was cut by 4 bases, the J end by 0 bases, with 16 bases between. Germline V gives CDR1 SEHNR, CDR2 FQNEAQ (reference sequence). Written as DNA, the CDR3 is TGTGCCAGCAGCTCCACTCGGACAGAAAACTCCTACGAGCAGTACTTC. Translation gives CASSSTRTENSYEQYF.

The chain uses TRBV2 and TRBJ2-7; D is perhaps TRBD1 (6 bases). V lost 3 bases and J lost 4, with 13 bases in between. Germline V gene sequence: CDR1 SNHLY, CDR2 FYNNEI. The CDR3 runs to 14 residues. CDR3 protein: CASSEGAARYEQYF. The CDR3 nucleotides read TGTGCCAGCAGTGAGGGGGCTGCTCGTTACGAGCAGTACTTC.